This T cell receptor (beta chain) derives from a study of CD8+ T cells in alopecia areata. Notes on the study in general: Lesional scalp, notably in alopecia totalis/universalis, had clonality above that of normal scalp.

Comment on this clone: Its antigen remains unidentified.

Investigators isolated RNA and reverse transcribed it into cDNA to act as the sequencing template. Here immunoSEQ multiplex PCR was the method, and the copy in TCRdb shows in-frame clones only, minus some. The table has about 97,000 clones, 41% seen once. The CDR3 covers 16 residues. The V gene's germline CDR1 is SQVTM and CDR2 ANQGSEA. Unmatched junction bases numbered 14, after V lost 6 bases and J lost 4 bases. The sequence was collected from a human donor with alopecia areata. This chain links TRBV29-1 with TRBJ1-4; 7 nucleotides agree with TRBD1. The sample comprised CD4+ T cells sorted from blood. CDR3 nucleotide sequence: TGCAGCGTGCAGATTCAAGTGGACAGGCTTAATGAAAAACTGTTTTTT. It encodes CSVQIQVDRLNEKLFF.